These 12 T cell receptor beta chains originate from one sample sequenced in a study of blood T cell repertoires in COVID-19. The repertoire was sequenced with immunoSEQ multiplex PCR; TCRdb's copy has only in-frame clones and lacks some. The data show hundreds of thousands of clones, approximately 85% seen once. What was sequenced was peripheral blood. The source of these receptors is a human donor in a cohort sampled during active COVID-19.

The CDR3 sequence is CASSQGWVQGQQETQYF. CDR3 DNA sequence: TGTGCCAGCAGCCAAGGGTGGGTACAGGGGCAACAAGAGACCCAGTACTTC. This chain links TRBV4-2 with TRBJ2-5, with 7 positions matching TRBD1. The germline V gene has CDR1 LGHNA and CDR2 YNFKEQ. The CDR3 has 17 amino acids. Losses at the gene ends were 1 base for V and 2 bases for J; bases not matched to a gene: 10.

The rearrangement links TRBV5-6 to TRBJ2-7; a possible D gene is TRBD1 (6 bases). CDR3 size: 15 residues. Germline values: CDR1 SGHDT, CDR2 YYEEEE. V lost 7 bases and J 4 bases, leaving 21 bases between the germline ends. The CDR3, as DNA: TGTGCCAGCCGTTCTGGGGGACATAGGGGGTACGAGCAGTACTTC. Residues: CASRSGGHRGYEQYF.

The genes are TRBV5-4 and TRBJ2-2, with D unresolved. This CDR3 has 16 amino acids. V was trimmed by 4 bases and J by 2 bases, leaving 15 bases between them. CDR1 SGHNT and CDR2 YYREEE come from the germline V gene (reference sequence). The CDR3 DNA reads TGTGCCAGCAGCGCAACCTACCTAGTCAACACCGGGGAGCTGTTTTTT. It codes for CASSATYLVNTGELFF.

J is TRBJ2-1 and V is TRBV4-2; D gene ambiguous. Germline V gene lookup returns CDR1 LGHNA and CDR2 YNFKEQ. V lost 0 bases to trimming and J lost 2 bases, with 14 bases between them. The CDR3 extends over 17 amino acids. CDR3 residues: CASSQDFSTSTYNEQFF. CDR3 nucleotides: TGTGCCAGCAGCCAAGATTTCTCGACTTCCACCTACAATGAGCAGTTCTTC.

The DNA for the CDR3 is TGCGCCAGCACCTGGACTAGCGGGAGGGGAGGTGAGCAGTTCTTC. It specifies CASTWTSGRGGEQFF. This chain uses TRBV5-1 with TRBJ2-1; 15 bases fit TRBD2. The CDR3 covers 15 residues. The V segment lost 6 bases and the J segment 9 bases; nucleotides outside the gene matches: 7. Per germline, CDR1 SGHRS and CDR2 YFSETQ.

The V gene is TRBV30, the J gene TRBJ1-3; TRBD1 agrees at 7 bases. Per germline, CDR1 GTSNPN and CDR2 SVGIG (reference sequence). This CDR3 spans 13 amino acids. The V segment lost 3 bases and the J segment 4 bases; nucleotides outside the gene matches: 3. CDR3 coding DNA: TGTGCCTGGAGGTGGGACAGCGGAAACACCATATATTTT. Translation gives CAWRWDSGNTIYF.

The rearrangement joins TRBV10-1 to TRBJ2-5; TRBD1 matches at 7 bases. The trim removed 1 base at V and 1 base at J, leaving 6 bases unmatched. The CDR3 length is 16 residues. Germline V gene sequence: CDR1 WNHNN, CDR2 SYGVQD (reference sequence). In nucleotides, the CDR3 is TGCGCCAGCAGTGAGTTCGGGACAGCAAGCCAAGAGACCCAGTACTTC. Translated: CASSEFGTASQETQYF.

The chain is built from TRBV6-5 and TRBJ1-1; a possible D gene is TRBD1 (6 bases). The CDR3 is made up of 11 amino acids. From germline, CDR1 is MNHEY and CDR2 SVGAGI. V lost 6 bases and J 8 bases, leaving 10 bases between the germline ends. CDR3 sequence reads: CASSATGEAFF. As DNA, the CDR3 is TGTGCCAGCAGCGCCACAGGGGAAGCTTTCTTT.

The chain carries TRBV7-2 and TRBJ1-6, with D possibly matching TRBD1 (6 bases). Trimming removed 5 bases at V and 7 bases at J, with 18 bases between. The CDR3 spans 16 residues. Germline CDR1 SGHTA, CDR2 FQGNSA. DNA of the CDR3: TGTGCCAGCAGCACTCAGGGGTCATTCCTCAATTCACCCCTCCACTTT. Its protein is CASSTQGSFLNSPLHF.

The chain has TRBV28 and TRBJ2-2; TRBD1 agrees at 8 bases. Germline lookup yields CDR1 MDHEN and CDR2 SYDVKM. After removal of 7 bases from V and 4 bases from J, the junction contained 11 bases not matched to a gene. This CDR3 comprises 16 residues. DNA of the CDR3: TGTGCCAGCAACTTTCCGGGACAGGACATCACCGGGGAGCTGTTTTTT. It specifies CASNFPGQDITGELFF.

The rearrangement links TRBV3-1 (or the pseudogene TRBV3-2) to TRBJ1-1; the D is unclear. The CDR3 runs to 13 residues. Per the germline V gene, CDR1 is LGHDT and CDR2 is YNNKEL (reference sequence). Trimming pared 1 base from V and 6 bases from J, leaving 9 bases between. This CDR3 reads CASSQVYGAEAFF. The CDR3, as DNA: TGTGCCAGCAGCCAAGTGTACGGGGCTGAAGCTTTCTTT.

For the CDR3, the DNA is TGTGCCAGCAGCAAAGCGCTAGCGGGAACCTACAATGAGCAGTTCTTC. Its protein is CASSKALAGTYNEQFF. The rearrangement links TRBV21-1 to TRBJ2-1; TRBD2, as called in the table, went unchecked against the DNA. TRBV21-1 is given as a pseudogene. The CDR3 loop spans 16 amino acids.